These T cell receptor beta chains were read from a single sample in a study of technical replicates of blood from a handful of donors. The repertoire was sequenced with immunoSEQ multiplex PCR; TCRdb's copy has only in-frame clones and lacks some. The sample includes roughly 51,000 clones, around 93% of them seen just once. Sequenced: PBMCs. The receptors come from a human donor in good health. Some clones in this sample may be carry-over from other donors' samples. Each CDR3 is given with its conserved first and last residue. The D gene is left open where the match is weak. Rows give clone size only sometimes, using once, few, many, or a class for an expanded clone.

j_gene: TRBJ2-3; abundance: NA; v_gene: TRBV6-1; d_gene: TRBD2; CDR3aa: CASSLAGTSTDTQYF; CDR3nt: TGTGCCAGCAGCCTAGCGGGTACTAGCACAGATACGCAGTATTTT
j_gene: TRBJ2-7; abundance: NA; v_gene: TRBV7-9; d_gene: NA; CDR3aa: CASSLASGKTYEQYF; CDR3nt: TGTGCCAGCAGCTTAGCCTCCGGGAAAACCTACGAGCAGTACTTC
j_gene: TRBJ2-1; abundance: NA; v_gene: TRBV5-1; d_gene: TRBD1; CDR3aa: CASSGRQGQGYNEQFF; CDR3nt: TGCGCCAGCAGCGGAAGACAGGGACAAGGCTACAATGAGCAGTTCTTC
j_gene: TRBJ2-7; abundance: NA; v_gene: TRBV7-9; d_gene: TRBD2; CDR3aa: CASSRSGGPDEQYF; CDR3nt: TGTGCCAGCAGTCGCTCGGGGGGGCCAGACGAGCAGTACTTC
j_gene: TRBJ1-1; abundance: NA; v_gene: TRBV4-3; d_gene: TRBD1; CDR3aa: CASSPDRGQNTEAFF; CDR3nt: TGCGCCAGCAGCCCGGACAGGGGACAGAACACTGAAGCTTTCTTT
j_gene: TRBJ2-1; abundance: NA; v_gene: TRBV15; d_gene: TRBD2; CDR3aa: CATSRDLAGGNEQFF; CDR3nt: TGTGCCACCAGCAGAGACCTAGCGGGAGGAAATGAGCAGTTCTTC
j_gene: TRBJ2-1; abundance: NA; v_gene: TRBV6-5; d_gene: NA; CDR3aa: CASRGRGGEQFF; CDR3nt: TGTGCCAGCAGGGGTAGGGGGGGTGAGCAGTTCTTC
j_gene: TRBJ2-7; abundance: once; v_gene: TRBV19; d_gene: NA; CDR3aa: CASSHDPPGAGAFYEQYF; CDR3nt: TGTGCCAGTAGTCATGACCCCCCCGGGGCAGGGGCCTTCTACGAGCAGTACTTC
j_gene: TRBJ2-7; abundance: NA; v_gene: TRBV13; d_gene: NA; CDR3aa: CASSRARALSYEQYF; CDR3nt: TGTGCCAGCAGCCGAGCTAGAGCCCTCTCCTACGAGCAGTACTTC
j_gene: TRBJ2-1; abundance: NA; v_gene: TRBV5-6; d_gene: TRBD2; CDR3aa: CASRLGLAGYNEQFF; CDR3nt: TGTGCCAGCAGATTAGGACTAGCGGGCTACAATGAGCAGTTCTTC
j_gene: TRBJ1-5; abundance: once; v_gene: TRBV19; d_gene: TRBD1; CDR3aa: CASSPSGTVNQPQHF; CDR3nt: TGTGCCAGTAGTCCTAGCGGGACAGTCAATCAGCCCCAGCATTTT
j_gene: TRBJ2-7; abundance: NA; v_gene: TRBV18; d_gene: TRBD1; CDR3aa: CASSPASSGTGGLYEQYF; CDR3nt: TGTGCCAGCTCACCAGCCTCCTCCGGGACAGGGGGCCTCTACGAGCAGTACTTC
j_gene: TRBJ2-1; abundance: NA; v_gene: TRBV7-3; d_gene: NA; CDR3aa: CASSRDSLQFF; CDR3nt: TGTGCCAGCAGTCGGGACTCCCTCCAGTTCTTC
j_gene: TRBJ1-1; abundance: NA; v_gene: TRBV7-9; d_gene: NA; CDR3aa: CVIGEGSTEAFF; CDR3nt: TGTGTCATTGGGGAGGGCTCGACTGAAGCTTTCTTT
j_gene: TRBJ2-3; abundance: NA; v_gene: TRBV10-3; d_gene: NA; CDR3aa: CAISEMVGAPDTQYF; CDR3nt: TGTGCCATCAGTGAGATGGTGGGGGCCCCAGATACGCAGTATTTT
j_gene: TRBJ2-4; abundance: few; v_gene: TRBV11-1; d_gene: TRBD2; CDR3aa: CASSHGTSGGLAKNIQYF; CDR3nt: TGTGCCAGCAGCCATGGGACTAGCGGGGGATTAGCCAAAAACATTCAGTACTTC
j_gene: TRBJ2-3; abundance: NA; v_gene: TRBV9; d_gene: TRBD1; CDR3aa: CASSAGTGSTDTQYF; CDR3nt: TGTGCCAGCAGCGCAGGGACAGGATCCACAGATACGCAGTATTTT
j_gene: TRBJ1-1; abundance: NA; v_gene: TRBV7-3; d_gene: NA; CDR3aa: CASSPGAGNTEAFF; CDR3nt: TGTGCCAGCAGCCCAGGGGCCGGGAACACTGAAGCTTTCTTT
j_gene: TRBJ1-2; abundance: NA; v_gene: TRBV4-1; d_gene: NA; CDR3aa: CASSRDESGYGYTF; CDR3nt: TGCGCCAGCAGCCGAGACGAGTCGGGGTATGGCTACACCTTC
j_gene: TRBJ2-6; abundance: NA; v_gene: TRBV15; d_gene: TRBD1; CDR3aa: CATSRHTGAGANVLTF; CDR3nt: TGTGCCACCAGCAGACACACAGGGGCCGGGGCCAACGTCCTGACTTTC
j_gene: TRBJ2-5; abundance: once; v_gene: TRBV6-6; d_gene: TRBD1; CDR3aa: CASSYRQGQETQYF; CDR3nt: TGTGCCAGCAGTTACCGACAGGGACAAGAGACCCAGTACTTC
j_gene: TRBJ1-1; abundance: NA; v_gene: TRBV2; d_gene: NA; CDR3aa: CASSAAGRHTEAFF; CDR3nt: TGTGCCAGCAGTGCCGCAGGGAGGCACACTGAAGCTTTCTTT
j_gene: TRBJ2-1; abundance: NA; v_gene: TRBV11-3; d_gene: NA; CDR3aa: CASRLWPSWYNEQFF; CDR3nt: TGTGCCAGCAGACTATGGCCTAGCTGGTACAATGAGCAGTTCTTC
j_gene: TRBJ2-4; abundance: NA; v_gene: TRBV19; d_gene: NA; CDR3aa: CASSIDGRQNIQYF; CDR3nt: TGTGCCAGTAGTATAGATGGGAGACAAAACATTCAGTACTTC
j_gene: TRBJ2-3; abundance: NA; v_gene: TRBV15; d_gene: TRBD1; CDR3aa: CATSREGRGNADTQYF; CDR3nt: TGTGCCACCAGCAGAGAGGGCAGGGGGAACGCAGATACGCAGTATTTT
j_gene: TRBJ1-3; abundance: NA; v_gene: TRBV4-3; d_gene: NA; CDR3aa: CASSQDRPNTIYF; CDR3nt: TGCGCCAGCAGCCAAGATCGTCCAAACACCATATATTTT
j_gene: TRBJ1-1; abundance: NA; v_gene: TRBV12-5; d_gene: TRBD1; CDR3aa: CASGPEGATEAFF; CDR3nt: TGTGCTAGTGGCCCTGAGGGGGCGACTGAAGCTTTCTTT
j_gene: TRBJ1-3; abundance: NA; v_gene: TRBV15; d_gene: NA; CDR3aa: CATSRAAGHTIYF; CDR3nt: TGTGCCACCAGCAGAGCGGCGGGACACACCATATATTTT
j_gene: TRBJ2-3; abundance: NA; v_gene: TRBV4-1; d_gene: NA; CDR3aa: CASSQGLVRTDTQYF; CDR3nt: TGCGCCAGCAGCCAAGGACTAGTGAGGACAGATACGCAGTATTTT
j_gene: TRBJ1-2; abundance: NA; v_gene: TRBV30; d_gene: NA; CDR3aa: CALVYGNYGYTF; CDR3nt: TGTGCCCTGGTATACGGGAACTATGGCTACACCTTC
j_gene: TRBJ1-2; abundance: NA; v_gene: TRBV19; d_gene: NA; CDR3aa: CASSIAPGTTGYTF; CDR3nt: TGTGCCAGTAGTATAGCCCCCGGGACAACCGGCTACACCTTC